Shown below are 30 T cell receptor beta chains from a single sample sequenced in a study of blood T cell repertoires in COVID-19. Assay: immunoSEQ multiplex PCR; the TCRdb copy retains only in-frame clones and omits some. The sample includes about 140,000 clones, under 85% of them seen just once. The sequenced sample consisted of peripheral blood. The source of these receptors is a human donor in a cohort sampled during active COVID-19.

This clone was seen only a few times. The chain employs TRBV2 and TRBJ2-5; 7 positions agree with TRBD2. With V trimmed by 8 bases and J by 5 bases, 14 bases remained unmatched. Germline V CDR1 and CDR2: SNHLY, FYNNEI. The CDR3 runs to 15 residues. The CDR3 DNA reads TGTGCCAGCCAAAAAAATACGGGAGGACCGGAGACCCAGTACTTC. Its protein is CASQKNTGGPETQYF.

This clone was found many times. The rearrangement links TRBV5-4 to TRBJ2-3; 7 nucleotides align to TRBD2. V dropped 0 bases and J dropped 2; count of bases not matched to a gene: 3. The CDR3 is 15 amino acids. Germline V gives CDR1 SGHNT, CDR2 YYREEE (reference sequence). The CDR3 nucleotides are TGTGCCAGCAGCTTGGAGAGCGGGACCACAGATACGCAGTATTTT. Translation: CASSLESGTTDTQYF.

The chain couples TRBV19 to TRBJ1-5, with 9 bases lining up with TRBD1. The V gene end was trimmed by 4 bases and the J gene end by 4 bases; junction bases not matched to a gene: 5. The length of the CDR3 is 15 residues. Germline loops: CDR1 LNHDA, CDR2 SQIVND (reference sequence). CDR3 protein: CASSKTGGENQPQHF. As DNA, the CDR3 is TGTGCCAGTAGTAAGACAGGGGGGGAAAATCAGCCCCAGCATTTT.

The chain joins TRBV6-2 or TRBV6-3 to TRBJ2-1; TRBD1 aligns across 12 bases. The CDR3 has 19 residues. V lost 2 bases, J lost 0 bases, and 8 bases stayed unmatched. Germline lookup yields CDR1 MNHEY and CDR2 SVGEGT. The CDR3 coding sequence is TGTGCCAGCAGTTACCACCCGGGGACAGGGGGCATCTCCTACAATGAGCAGTTCTTC. This sequence encodes CASSYHPGTGGISYNEQFF.

This clone showed up just a few times. Other DNA sequences in the same sample also yield this CDR3. The genes are TRBV20-1 and TRBJ2-7; a weak D match, TRBD2 (5 bases). The CDR3 runs 11 residues. Germline CDR1 DFQATT, CDR2 SNEGSKA (reference sequence). Trimming shortened V by 3 bases and J by 2 bases, and 5 bases separated the two germline ends. This CDR3 is CSARGAYEQYF. The CDR3 nucleotides are TGCAGTGCTAGGGGAGCCTACGAGCAGTACTTC.

Of note for this clone: Distinct nucleotide sequences in the sample also encode this CDR3. V is TRBV5-1 and J is TRBJ1-2; 8 nucleotides line up with TRBD1. The CDR3 contains 15 residues. With V trimmed by 0 bases and J by 4 bases, 5 bases remained unmatched. The germline CDR1 and CDR2 sequences are SGHRS and YFSETQ. CDR3 DNA: TGCGCCAGCAGCTTGGGGCAGGGGGCCTCCTATGGCTACACCTTC. Its translation is CASSLGQGASYGYTF.

The genes are TRBV9 and TRBJ1-2; tentatively, D is TRBD1 (6 bases). Looked up from germline, CDR1 is SGDLS and CDR2 is YYNGEE. The CDR3 covers 13 residues. V shed 1 base and J shed 8 bases, with 12 bases lying between them. CDR3 sequence reads: CASSVRTGIGYTF. In nucleotides, the CDR3 is TGTGCCAGCAGCGTACGAACAGGGATAGGCTACACCTTC.

The rearrangement joins TRBV12-3 or TRBV12-4 to TRBJ2-2; D remains ambiguous. The CDR3 totals 13 residues. The V and J ends lost 7 bases and 1 base respectively, with 7 bases between them. The CDR3 here is CASMFQNTGELFF. The CDR3 DNA reads as TGTGCCAGCATGTTCCAGAACACCGGGGAGCTGTTTTTT.

The chain recombines TRBV6-6 with TRBJ1-6, with a weak D call TRBD1 (6 bases). Germline CDR1 reads MNHNY; CDR2 reads SVGAGI (reference sequence). The CDR3 covers 14 residues. V gave up 6 bases and J gave up 0 bases, with 6 bases separating them. CDR3 sequence: CASRGASYNSPLHF. CDR3 DNA sequence: TGTGCCAGCAGGGGGGCCTCCTATAATTCACCCCTCCACTTT.

The chain uses TRBV6-1 and TRBJ1-2; TRBD1 might be the D (6 bases). Germline V gene sequence: CDR1 MNHNS, CDR2 SASEGT. The CDR3 contains 14 residues. Trimming stripped 0 bases from V and 8 bases from J, with 13 bases between. The DNA for the CDR3 is TGTGCCAGCAGTGAAGCGTCGAGGACAGTCGGCTACACCTTC. Translating gives CASSEASRTVGYTF.

This clone occurred a few times. The gene calls are TRBV19 and TRBJ1-5; tentative D call: TRBD1 (5 bases). The CDR3 covers 16 residues. Germline-derived CDR1 and CDR2 are LNHDA and SQIVND (reference sequence). Trimming removed 4 bases at V and 2 bases at J, with 15 bases between. CDR3 coding DNA: TGTGCCAGTAGTAAGTATGACAGTCCGGGCAATCAGCCCCAGCATTTT. Residues: CASSKYDSPGNQPQHF.

V gene TRBV5-6 combines with J gene TRBJ1-2, with unresolved D. Germline V CDR1 and CDR2: SGHDT, YYEEEE. Trimming cost V 0 bases and J 0 bases, with 9 bases left between them. The length of the CDR3 is 15 residues. Here the CDR3 DNA reads TGTGCCAGCAGCTTGGCCGTAGCCGCTAACTATGGCTACACCTTC. Protein product: CASSLAVAANYGYTF.

The chain couples TRBV7-2 to TRBJ2-2; a possible D gene is TRBD2 (5 bases). The germline V gene encodes CDR1 SGHTA and CDR2 FQGNSA. Trimming removed 2 bases from V and 5 bases from J, with 12 bases in between. CDR3 length: 15 residues. The CDR3 is CASSLTGWYTGELFF. The CDR3 DNA reads TGTGCCAGCAGCTTAACGGGGTGGTATACCGGGGAGCTGTTTTTT.

V gene TRBV10-3 combines with J gene TRBJ1-6; D possibly corresponds to TRBD1 (5 bases). In germline, CDR1 is ENHRY, CDR2 SYGVKD. The CDR3 is 12 amino acids. V shed 11 bases and J shed 8 bases, with 13 bases lying between them. CDR3 sequence: CASWGGDSPLHF. The CDR3 DNA is TGTGCCTCCTGGGGGGGGGATTCACCCCTCCACTTT.

There are a few counts of this clone. The chain uses TRBV7-2 and TRBJ2-2; 7 bases fit TRBD2. CDR3 length equals 14 residues. Germline-derived CDR1 and CDR2 are SGHTA and FQGNSA. V shed 6 bases and J 5 bases; nucleotides not matched to a gene: 6. In nucleotides, the CDR3 is TGTGCCAGCAGGGCCGTGGGGGGGACCGGGGAGCTGTTTTTT. Translating it yields CASRAVGGTGELFF.

The chain is built from TRBV6-5 and TRBJ1-1; 9 bases fit TRBD1. The CDR3 extends over 14 amino acids. The germline CDR1 and CDR2 sequences are MNHEY and SVGAGI. Trimming removed 6 bases from V and 6 bases from J; junction bases left unmatched: 8. CDR3 amino acids: CASRRQGGSPEAFF. CDR3 in DNA: TGTGCCAGCAGACGACAGGGGGGTTCCCCTGAAGCTTTCTTT.

This chain uses TRBV12-3 or TRBV12-4 with TRBJ2-7; TRBD1 might be the D (6 bases). Between the trimmed V and J ends, which lost 3 bases and 4 bases, there was a span of 10 bases. The CDR3 contains 13 residues. This CDR3 is CASSFGGPYEQYF. In nucleotides, the CDR3 is TGTGCCAGCAGTTTTGGGGGCCCTTACGAGCAGTACTTC.

This rearrangement joins TRBV6-5 to TRBJ2-2; 12 nucleotides agree with TRBD1. There are 15 residues in the CDR3. V shed 6 bases and J 7 bases; nucleotides not matched to a gene: 6. Germline CDR1 and CDR2: MNHEY and SVGAGI. In nucleotides, the CDR3 is TGTGCCAGCAGGCCGGGACAGGGGGCGGGCGGGGAGCTGTTTTTT. Translation: CASRPGQGAGGELFF.

The chain couples TRBV12-3 or TRBV12-4 to TRBJ2-2, with D possibly being TRBD2 (6 bases). With 6 bases removed from V and 5 bases from J, the gap between germline ends came to 7 bases. This CDR3 has 12 residues. The CDR3 protein is CASRGGTGELFF. The CDR3 region has the DNA TGTGCCAGCAGGGGAGGAACCGGGGAGCTGTTTTTT.

This clone was counted once. This sequence joins TRBV6-5 and TRBJ1-2; TRBD1 might be the D (5 bases). This CDR3 is built from 13 residues. Germline V gives CDR1 MNHEY, CDR2 SVGAGI. Trimming took off 6 bases at V and 4 bases at J, with 12 bases between the two ends. CDR3 amino acids: CASSPQGFYGYTF. The DNA of the CDR3 is TGTGCCAGCAGCCCGCAGGGCTTCTATGGCTACACCTTC.

The rearrangement joins TRBV6-5 to TRBJ1-2; 9 positions match TRBD1. V lost 6 bases and J lost 2; bases outside the gene matches: 4. CDR1 MNHEY and CDR2 SVGAGI come from the germline V gene. The CDR3 has 14 residues. The CDR3, as DNA: TGTGCCAGCAGCGCGGGACAGGGAAACTATGGCTACACCTTC. It specifies CASSAGQGNYGYTF.

The genes are TRBV7-2 and TRBJ1-2, with TRBD1 identical over 7 bases. The junction had 5 bases not matched to a gene; V was cut back by 1 base and J by 0 bases. From germline, CDR1 is SGHTA and CDR2 FQGNSA. This CDR3 contains 16 residues. The DNA for the CDR3 is TGTGCCAGCAGCTTAGAAAGACAGGGTACTAACTATGGCTACACCTTC. This gives the protein CASSLERQGTNYGYTF.

The J gene is TRBJ1-2, the V gene TRBV28, with D uncertain. The CDR3 length is 12 residues. Germline assignment: CDR1 MDHEN and CDR2 SYDVKM. V lost 6 bases to trimming and J lost 8 bases, with 13 bases between them. The CDR3 loop is CASSPVLVGYTF. The CDR3 DNA reads TGTGCCAGCAGCCCGGTTTTAGTCGGCTACACCTTC.

The chain recombines TRBV6-1 with TRBJ1-6; D is perhaps TRBD1 (6 bases). The V gene lost 3 bases and the J gene lost 9 bases, with 9 bases spanning the gap. Germline V gene data show CDR1 as MNHNS and CDR2 as SASEGT. The CDR3 covers 13 residues. For the CDR3, the DNA is TGTGCCAGCAGTGAGAACAGGGCTTCACCCCTCCACTTT. Translation gives CASSENRASPLHF.

This clone was recorded once. This chain links TRBV5-1 with TRBJ1-6, with 8 bases lining up with TRBD1. The length of the CDR3 is 15 residues. The germline V gene has CDR1 SGHRS and CDR2 YFSETQ. The trim removed 0 bases at V and 10 bases at J, leaving 6 bases unmatched. DNA for the CDR3: TGCGCCAGCAGCTTGGAGGGACAGGCGAGATCACCCCTCCACTTT. Residues: CASSLEGQARSPLHF. Combining the CDR3 with reference TRBV5-1 and TRBJ1-6 gives the whole variable domain KAGVTQTPRYLIKTRGQQVTLSCSPISGHRSVSWYQQTPGQGLQFLFEYFSETQRNKGNFPGRFSGRQFSNSRSEMNVSTLELGDSALYLCASSLEGQARSPLHFGNGTRLTVT.

This rearrangement joins TRBV7-2 to TRBJ2-1, with TRBD1 matching over 9 bases. The CDR3 sequence is 16 residues long. Unmatched junction bases numbered 14, after V lost 4 bases and J lost 10 bases. Germline CDR1 reads SGHTA; CDR2 reads FQGNSA. CDR3 loop: CASSSPRDRVLEEQFF. The CDR3 DNA reads as TGTGCCAGCAGCTCGCCCCGGGACAGGGTACTAGAAGAGCAGTTCTTC.

The rearrangement links TRBV27 to TRBJ2-7; 7 bases fit TRBD2. The CDR3 consists of 15 residues. The germline V gene encodes CDR1 MNHEY and CDR2 SMNVEV (reference sequence). V lost 6 bases to trimming and J lost 2 bases; unmatched junction nucleotides: 10. In nucleotides, the CDR3 is TGTGCCAGCAGGGGCTTGGCGGGGGAGGCCTACGAGCAGTACTTC. As protein: CASRGLAGEAYEQYF.

The V call is TRBV5-4, the J call TRBJ1-6, with 8 bases that match TRBD1. Per the germline V gene, CDR1 is SGHNT and CDR2 is YYREEE (reference sequence). The trim removed 4 bases at V and 0 bases at J, leaving 9 bases unmatched. The CDR3 is 18 amino acids. The CDR3 here is CASSPRTGPSSYNSPLHF. CDR3 nucleotide sequence: TGTGCCAGCAGCCCCCGGACAGGGCCCAGCTCCTATAATTCACCCCTCCACTTT.

This clone showed up just once. The chain couples TRBV6-5 to TRBJ1-1; tentatively, D is TRBD1 (5 bases). V dropped 2 bases and J dropped 6 bases, with 16 bases sitting between them. The V gene's germline CDR1 is MNHEY and CDR2 SVGAGI. The CDR3 consists of 15 residues. The CDR3 DNA is TGTGCCAGCAGTTACGCCCACCAGGGCATGGCTGAAGCTTTCTTT. It codes for CASSYAHQGMAEAFF.

J is TRBJ2-7 and V is TRBV5-1, with 7 bases that match TRBD1. The CDR3 is made up of 14 amino acids. CDR1 SGHRS and CDR2 YFSETQ come from the germline V gene. J gave up 1 base and V 4 bases, and 5 bases lay outside the gene matches. CDR3 protein: CASSRWGQSYEQYF. Here the CDR3 DNA reads TGCGCCAGCAGCCGTTGGGGACAGTCCTACGAGCAGTACTTC.